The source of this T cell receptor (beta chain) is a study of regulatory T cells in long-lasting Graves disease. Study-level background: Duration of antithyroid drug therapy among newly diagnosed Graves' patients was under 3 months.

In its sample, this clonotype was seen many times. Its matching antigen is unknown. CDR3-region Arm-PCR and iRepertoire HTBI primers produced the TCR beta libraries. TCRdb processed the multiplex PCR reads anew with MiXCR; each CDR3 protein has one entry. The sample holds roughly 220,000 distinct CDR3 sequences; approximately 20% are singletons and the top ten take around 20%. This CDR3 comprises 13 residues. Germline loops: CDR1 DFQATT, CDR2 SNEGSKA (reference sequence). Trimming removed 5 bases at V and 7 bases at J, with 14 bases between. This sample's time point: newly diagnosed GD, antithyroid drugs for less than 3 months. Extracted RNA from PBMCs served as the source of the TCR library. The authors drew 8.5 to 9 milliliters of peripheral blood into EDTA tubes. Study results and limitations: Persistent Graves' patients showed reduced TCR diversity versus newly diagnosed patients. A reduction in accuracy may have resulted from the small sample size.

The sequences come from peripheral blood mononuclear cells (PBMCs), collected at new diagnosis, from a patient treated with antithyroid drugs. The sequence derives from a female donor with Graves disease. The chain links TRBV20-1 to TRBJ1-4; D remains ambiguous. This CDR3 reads CSAQGSYPEKLFF. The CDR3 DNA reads TGCAGTGCTCAAGGGTCCTACCCTGAAAAACTGTTTTTT.